The 11 T cell receptor beta chains presented below share a single source sample, sequenced in a study of blood T cells in healthy people across ages. The authors ran a second PCR of about 6 to 11 cycles using a sample-barcoded 5' primer and a J-beta primer mix. A single record per CDR3 protein comes from TCRdb applying MiXCR to the 5' RACE reads. This sample has about 640,000 distinct CDR3 sequences, with around 54% found just once. Sequenced material: blood. These receptors were taken from a man in his 60s in good health.

The chain combines TRBV21-1 with TRBJ2-5; TRBD1, the D gene given by the table, was not confirmed from the DNA. TRBV21-1 counts as a pseudogene. The length of the CDR3 is 14 residues. The CDR3 region is CASGTDRGGETQYF. The CDR3 DNA is TGTGCCAGCGGAACAGACAGAGGCGGGGAGACCCAGTACTTC.

J is TRBJ1-6 and V is TRBV28; no firm D call. The CDR3 is 14 amino acids. Trimming left V 1 base short and J 4 bases short, with 5 bases between. CDR1 MDHEN and CDR2 SYDVKM come from the germline V gene. The CDR3 sequence is CASSLSPYNSPLHF. DNA for the CDR3: TGTGCCAGCAGTTTATCTCCATATAATTCACCCCTCCACTTT.

This rearrangement joins TRBV21-1 to TRBJ1-4; whether TRBD1, the table's D call, matches the DNA was not checked. TRBV21-1 constitutes a pseudogene. The CDR3 runs to 19 residues. CDR3 sequence (DNA): TGTGCCAGCAGCTATCGGGACAGGGGGCCTAGAGGGGTGAACGAAAAACTGTTTTTT. Amino acids: CASSYRDRGPRGVNEKLFF.

This chain's CDR3 is CASRRTSGDTQYF. CDR3 nucleotides: TGTGCCAGCAGACGGACTAGCGGAGATACGCAGTATTTT. V usage is TRBV6-2 or TRBV6-3 and J usage is TRBJ2-3; 10 positions agree with TRBD2. V shed 6 bases, J shed 5 bases, and the junction held 2 bases outside the gene matches. The CDR3 sequence is 13 residues long. Germline CDR1 and CDR2: MNHEY and SVGEGT.

The chain joins TRBV29-1 to TRBJ2-2; 11 nucleotides match TRBD2. Germline V gene data show CDR1 as SQVTM and CDR2 as ANQGSEA. V dropped 7 bases and J dropped 3; count of bases not matched to a gene: 4. The CDR3 has 14 amino acids. Here the CDR3 reads CSALGLADTGELFF. The CDR3 nucleotides read TGCAGCGCCCTGGGACTAGCGGACACCGGGGAGCTGTTTTTT.

The chain joins TRBV5-1 to TRBJ2-1; D call uncertain. The CDR3 has 16 amino acids. Germline CDR1 and CDR2: SGHRS and YFSETQ. V lost 3 bases, J lost 1 base, and 14 bases lay in between. CDR3 in DNA: TGCGCCAGCAGCTCGCCTTCTAGTGAATCCTACAATGAGCAGTTCTTC. Translation gives CASSSPSSESYNEQFF.

The chain recombines TRBV12-3 or TRBV12-4 with TRBJ2-1; unclear D gene. The CDR3 spans 16 residues. Trimming removed 4 bases at V and 4 bases at J, with 17 bases between. CDR3 nucleotide sequence: TGTGCCAGCAGTTCTCGGATGGACCCTCGATACAATGAGCAGTTCTTC. Encoded protein: CASSSRMDPRYNEQFF.

This clonotype was seen only once. Sequence at one end of the junction differs from germline and may be a read error. The chain joins TRBV20-1 to TRBJ2-3; D unclear. The germline gives CDR1 DFQATT, CDR2 SNEGSKA (reference sequence). The CDR3 has 14 residues. For the CDR3, the DNA is TGCAGTGCTAGAGATTCGGGTTTCACAGATACACAGTATTTT. It specifies CSARDSGFTDTQYF.

This clonotype was seen once. DNA for the CDR3: TGCGCCAGCGGCCCTAGCGGGGGCCAAGAGACCCAGTACTTC. It encodes CASGPSGGQETQYF. The rearrangement links TRBV5-1 to TRBJ2-5; 10 bases agree with TRBD2. The V and J ends lost 7 bases and 1 base, in that order; junction bases with no gene match: 4. CDR3 length equals 14 residues. Germline CDR1 reads SGHRS; CDR2 reads YFSETQ.

This rearrangement joins TRBV13 to TRBJ2-5, with D possibly being TRBD1 or TRBD2 (6 bases each). The CDR3 covers 16 residues. Per the germline V gene, CDR1 is PRHDT and CDR2 is FYEKMQ (reference sequence). Trimming stripped 1 base from V and 5 bases from J, with 17 bases between. The CDR3 DNA reads as TGTGCCAGCAGCTTAGAGAACAGGGAGGTTCGGGAGACCCAGTACTTC. Its protein product is CASSLENREVRETQYF.

The chain combines TRBV20-1 with TRBJ1-4; D is unclear. CDR1 is DFQATT, CDR2 SNEGSKA, per germline (reference sequence). The ends were cut back, 4 bases at V and 1 base at J, with 10 bases in the middle. The CDR3 totals 14 residues. The CDR3 nucleotides read TGCAGTGCTAAAAGGACGGTAACTAATGAAAAACTGTTTTTT. Translation gives CSAKRTVTNEKLFF.